A single sample is the source of the 2 T cell receptor beta chains below, sequenced in a study of early T cells in non-severe SARS-CoV-2 infection. MiXCR, applied by TCRdb to the 5' RACE reads, yields one record per CDR3 protein. In the table there are 30,000 to 45,000 distinct CDR3 sequences, around 4.1% of which are singletons. The sequencing sample was made of whole blood. All receptors derive from an adult who was a healthcare worker with PCR-confirmed SARS-CoV-2 infection or an uninfected control (not recorded which).

This clonotype was recorded many times. The chain recombines TRBV6-5 with TRBJ2-3; TRBD2 matches 12 bases. The germline gives CDR1 MNHEY, CDR2 SVGAGI. J lost 5 bases, V lost 6 bases, and 3 bases had no gene match. The CDR3 length is 14 residues. CDR3 coding DNA: TGTGCCAGCAGCCGGGGACTAGCGGGAGATACGCAGTATTTT. Protein sequence: CASSRGLAGDTQYF.

This clonotype was counted at least ten times. The gene calls are TRBV12-3 or TRBV12-4 and TRBJ1-5, with a tentative D call TRBD1 (6 bases). The CDR3 length is 15 residues. The V and J ends lost 7 bases and 6 bases respectively, with 19 bases between them. The CDR3 spells CASTTFGGAPQPQHF. The DNA of the CDR3 is TGTGCCAGCACCACCTTCGGGGGCGCCCCTCAGCCCCAGCATTTT.